These T cell receptor beta chains were read from a single sample in a study of identical twins. In TCRdb, the 5' RACE reads were re-called with MiXCR into one record per CDR3 protein. Found here are fewer than 900,000 distinct CDR3 sequences, about 20% of them singletons; the top ten hold 4% to 5.5%. A further study also used this sample, focusing on T cells expressing NK-cell markers.

Sequencing used PBMCs. The receptors were gathered from a woman aged 18-29 years in good health. Both conserved end residues are part of each CDR3. Each record gives: clone size, V gene, J gene, D gene, CDR3 protein, CDR3 DNA. D genes are given only for firm matches. Where a row states a size, it is once, few, many or the class of an expanded clone; other rows omit it.

.	TRBV6-1	TRBJ2-7	TRBD1	CASSLRPGQGRLEQYF	TGTGCCAGCAGCTTGCGTCCGGGACAGGGGAGGCTCGAGCAGTACTTC
few	TRBV12-3/TRBV12-4	TRBJ1-1	.	CASHLRRGGNTEAFF	TGTGCCAGCCATCTCCGCAGGGGAGGGAACACTGAAGCTTTCTTT
.	TRBV2	TRBJ2-1	.	CASSRDSGSQQFF	TGTGCCAGCAGTAGGGACTCCGGATCTCAGCAGTTCTTC
many	TRBV15	TRBJ2-2	.	CATSRGSTTANTGELFF	TGTGCCACCAGCAGGGGATCAACAACGGCGAACACCGGGGAGCTGTTTTTT
few	TRBV5-4	TRBJ2-1	TRBD2	CASSFTSGRENEQFF	TGTGCCAGCAGCTTCACTAGCGGGAGAGAGAACGAGCAGTTCTTC
.	TRBV12-3/TRBV12-4	TRBJ2-7	TRBD2	CASSLGLAEAYEQYF	TGTGCCAGCAGTCTGGGACTAGCGGAGGCCTACGAGCAGTACTTC
few	TRBV5-1	TRBJ2-7	.	CASSQTLTGYEQYF	TGCGCCAGCAGCCAGACACTCACCGGCTACGAGCAGTACTTC
.	TRBV5-1	TRBJ2-7	.	CASSLGWGSGKDEQYF	TGCGCCAGCAGCTTGGGGTGGGGATCGGGTAAGGACGAGCAGTACTTC
few	TRBV20-1	TRBJ2-5	.	CSAAPTVQETQYF	TGCAGTGCTGCTCCCACTGTACAAGAGACCCAGTACTTC
.	TRBV20-1	TRBJ2-3	TRBD2	CSASGTSADTQYF	TGCAGTGCTAGCGGGACTAGCGCAGATACGCAGTATTTT
many	TRBV5-4	TRBJ2-1	TRBD2	CASSYGLAGSNEQFF	TGTGCCAGCAGCTACGGACTAGCGGGCTCTAATGAGCAGTTCTTC
.	TRBV6-5	TRBJ2-2	.	CASSYSGIPGELFF	TGTGCCAGCAGTTACTCGGGTATTCCCGGGGAGCTGTTTTTT
many	TRBV7-8	TRBJ2-2	.	CASSARDGNTGELFF	TGTGCCAGCAGCGCCAGGGATGGGAACACCGGGGAGCTGTTTTTT
.	TRBV12-3/TRBV12-4	TRBJ2-7	TRBD1	CASSFQGAQVEQYF	TGTGCCAGCAGTTTTCAGGGGGCGCAAGTCGAGCAGTACTTC
.	TRBV12-3/TRBV12-4	TRBJ2-1	TRBD2	CASSSQRGGPIISYNEQFF	TGTGCCAGCAGTTCTCAGCGGGGGGGCCCTATTATCTCCTACAATGAGCAGTTCTTC
few	TRBV29-1	TRBJ2-7	.	CSVEGGMRYEQYF	TGCAGCGTTGAAGGGGGGATGAGGTACGAGCAGTACTTC
few	TRBV12-3/TRBV12-4	TRBJ2-7	.	CASSFGGVLEEQYF	TGTGCCAGCAGTTTTGGGGGCGTCCTAGAAGAGCAGTACTTC
many	TRBV7-9	TRBJ2-5	.	CASSLGDWEETQYF	TGTGCCAGCAGCTTAGGGGACTGGGAAGAGACCCAGTACTTC
few	TRBV6-5	TRBJ2-5	.	CASSYDFWGETQYF	TGTGCCAGCAGTTACGACTTTTGGGGGGAGACCCAGTACTTC
many	TRBV12-3/TRBV12-4	TRBJ2-7	TRBD2	CASSLAGGYEQYF	TGTGCCAGCAGTCTAGCGGGAGGGTACGAGCAGTACTTC
few	TRBV7-9	TRBJ2-1	TRBD2	CASSLSGGLHYNEQFF	TGTGCCAGCAGCTTAAGCGGGGGACTTCACTACAATGAGCAGTTCTTC
few	TRBV7-2	TRBJ2-4	.	CASSLWGNIQYF	TGTGCCAGCAGCTTGTGGGGAAACATTCAGTACTTC
.	TRBV7-9	TRBJ2-5	.	CASSLAGTGEFQYF	TGTGCCAGCAGCTTAGCCGGCACAGGTGAATTCCAGTACTTC
.	TRBV18	TRBJ1-4	.	CASSSLGSTNEKLFF	TGTGCCAGCTCCTCCTTGGGATCAACTAATGAAAAACTGTTTTTT
.	TRBV7-9	TRBJ2-1	.	CASSLKGLSYNEQFF	TGTGCCAGCAGCTTAAAGGGGCTATCCTACAATGAGCAGTTCTTC
many	TRBV29-1	TRBJ2-7	.	CSVVPRDVSYEQYF	TGCAGCGTTGTCCCAAGGGACGTATCCTACGAGCAGTACTTC
many	TRBV20-1	TRBJ1-2	.	CSATDGRYGYTF	TGCAGTGCTACTGACGGTCGCTATGGCTACACCTTC
.	TRBV7-9	TRBJ2-7	.	CASSPHLGASSYEQYF	TGTGCCAGCAGCCCACATTTGGGCGCGAGCTCCTACGAGCAGTACTTC
.	TRBV7-3	TRBJ2-1	TRBD2	CASSYTGGEQFF	TGTGCCAGCAGTTACACGGGGGGGGAGCAGTTCTTC
few	TRBV6-1	TRBJ1-1	.	CASSGSTNPGTEAFF	TGTGCCAGCAGTGGGTCGACAAACCCGGGCACTGAAGCTTTCTTT
.	TRBV6-2/TRBV6-3	TRBJ2-6	.	CASSSRNRGRSQNSGANVLTF	TGTGCCAGCAGTTCTCGGAACCGAGGGAGATCCCAAAATTCTGGGGCCAACGTCCTGACTTTC
.	TRBV7-2	TRBJ2-1	.	CASSSSPRGRGWEQFF	TGTGCCAGCAGCTCCTCACCCAGGGGACGGGGCTGGGAGCAGTTCTTC
few	TRBV10-3	TRBJ1-2	.	CATSPWVFYGYTF	TGTGCCACCTCACCGTGGGTTTTTTACGGCTACACCTTC
few	TRBV20-1	TRBJ2-3	.	CRARVGGADTQYF	TGCAGAGCTAGGGTTGGGGGAGCAGATACGCAGTATTTT
.	TRBV9	TRBJ2-2	.	CASSVLGWELFF	TGTGCCAGCAGCGTACTTGGTTGGGAGCTGTTTTTT
.	TRBV2	TRBJ2-7	TRBD2	CASSLGLARRVEQYF	TGTGCCAGCAGTCTAGGACTAGCCAGGCGCGTCGAGCAGTACTTC
.	TRBV20-1	TRBJ2-3	TRBD2	CSASQLLAGATDTQYF	TGCAGTGCTAGCCAGCTCCTAGCGGGGGCGACAGATACGCAGTATTTT
.	TRBV3-1	TRBJ2-5	TRBD2	CASSQPLAGEETQYF	TGTGCCAGCAGCCAACCACTAGCGGGGGAAGAGACCCAGTACTTC
few	TRBV29-1	TRBJ2-3	TRBD2	CSVAPGTSGDTQYF	TGCAGCGTTGCCCCCGGGACTAGCGGTGATACGCAGTATTTT
few	TRBV25-1	TRBJ1-4	.	CASSGAIVGEKLFF	TGTGCCAGCAGTGGCGCGATAGTAGGAGAAAAACTGTTTTTT